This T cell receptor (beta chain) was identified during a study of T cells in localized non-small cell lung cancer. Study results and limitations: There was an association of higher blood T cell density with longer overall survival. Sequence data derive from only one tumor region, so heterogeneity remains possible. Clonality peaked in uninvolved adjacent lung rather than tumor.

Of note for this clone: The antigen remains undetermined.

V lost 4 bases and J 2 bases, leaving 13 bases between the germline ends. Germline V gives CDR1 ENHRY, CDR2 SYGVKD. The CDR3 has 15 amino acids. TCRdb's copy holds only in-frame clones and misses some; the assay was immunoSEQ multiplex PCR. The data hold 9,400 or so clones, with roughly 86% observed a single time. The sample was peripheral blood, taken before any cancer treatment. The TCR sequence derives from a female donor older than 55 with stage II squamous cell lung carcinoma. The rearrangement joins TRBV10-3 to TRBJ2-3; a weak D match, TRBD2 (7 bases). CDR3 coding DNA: TGTGCCATCAGTGTTGGGGGGGCGGACACAGATACGCAGTATTTT. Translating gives CAISVGGADTDTQYF.